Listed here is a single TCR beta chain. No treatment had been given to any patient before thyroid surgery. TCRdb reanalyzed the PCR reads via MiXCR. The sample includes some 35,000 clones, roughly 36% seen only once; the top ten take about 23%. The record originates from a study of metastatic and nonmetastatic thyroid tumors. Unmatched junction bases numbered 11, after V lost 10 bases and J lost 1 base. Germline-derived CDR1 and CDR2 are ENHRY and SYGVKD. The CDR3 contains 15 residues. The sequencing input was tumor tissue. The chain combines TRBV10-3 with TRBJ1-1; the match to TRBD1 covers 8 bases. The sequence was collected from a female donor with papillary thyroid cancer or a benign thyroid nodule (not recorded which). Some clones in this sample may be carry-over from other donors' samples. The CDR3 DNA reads TGTGCCACCGCTGGGGCAGGGGGCCCGAACACTGAAGCTTTCTTT. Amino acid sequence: CATAGAGGPNTEAFF.